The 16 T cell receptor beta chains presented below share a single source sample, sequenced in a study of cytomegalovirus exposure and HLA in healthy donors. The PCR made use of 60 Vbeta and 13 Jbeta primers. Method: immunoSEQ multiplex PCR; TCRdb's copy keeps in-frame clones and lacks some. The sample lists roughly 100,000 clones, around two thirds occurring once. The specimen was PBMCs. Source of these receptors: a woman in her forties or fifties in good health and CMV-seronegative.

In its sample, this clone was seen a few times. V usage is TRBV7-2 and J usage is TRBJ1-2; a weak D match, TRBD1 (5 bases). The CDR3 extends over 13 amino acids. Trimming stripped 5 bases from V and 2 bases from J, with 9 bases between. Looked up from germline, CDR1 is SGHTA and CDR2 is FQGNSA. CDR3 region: CASSLTVNYGYTF. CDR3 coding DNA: TGTGCCAGCAGCCTGACAGTAAACTATGGCTACACCTTC.

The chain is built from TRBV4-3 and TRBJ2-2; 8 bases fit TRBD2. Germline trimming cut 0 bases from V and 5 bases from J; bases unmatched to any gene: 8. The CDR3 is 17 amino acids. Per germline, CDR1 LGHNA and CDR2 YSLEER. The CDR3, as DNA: TGCGCCAGCAGCCAAGATCACAATAGCGGGACGACCGGGGAGCTGTTTTTT. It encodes CASSQDHNSGTTGELFF.

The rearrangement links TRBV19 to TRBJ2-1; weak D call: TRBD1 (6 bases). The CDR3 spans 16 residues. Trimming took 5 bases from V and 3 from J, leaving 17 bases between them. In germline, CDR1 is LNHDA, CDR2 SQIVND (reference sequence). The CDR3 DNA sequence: TGTGCCAGTAGTGCCAAAAATTTAGGGGGCTACAATGAGCAGTTCTTC. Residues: CASSAKNLGGYNEQFF.

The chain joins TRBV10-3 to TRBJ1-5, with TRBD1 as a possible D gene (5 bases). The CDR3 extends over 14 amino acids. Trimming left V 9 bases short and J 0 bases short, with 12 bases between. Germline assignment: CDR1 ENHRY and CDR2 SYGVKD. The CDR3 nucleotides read TGTGCCATTTCGGACACTTATAGCAATCAGCCCCAGCATTTT. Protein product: CAISDTYSNQPQHF.

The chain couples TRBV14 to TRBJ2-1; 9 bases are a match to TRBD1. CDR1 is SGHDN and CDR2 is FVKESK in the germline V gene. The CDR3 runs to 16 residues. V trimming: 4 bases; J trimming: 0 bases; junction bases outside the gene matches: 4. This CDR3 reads CASSLDRGSSYNEQFF. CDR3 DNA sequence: TGTGCCAGCAGCCTAGACAGGGGGAGCTCCTACAATGAGCAGTTCTTC.

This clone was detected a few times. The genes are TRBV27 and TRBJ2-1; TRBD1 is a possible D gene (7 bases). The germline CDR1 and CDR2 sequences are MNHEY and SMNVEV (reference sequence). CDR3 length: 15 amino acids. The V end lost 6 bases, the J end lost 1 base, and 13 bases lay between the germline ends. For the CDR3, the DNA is TGTGCCAGCAGCGTTCAGGGGGGATCCTACAATGAGCAGTTCTTC. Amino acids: CASSVQGGSYNEQFF.

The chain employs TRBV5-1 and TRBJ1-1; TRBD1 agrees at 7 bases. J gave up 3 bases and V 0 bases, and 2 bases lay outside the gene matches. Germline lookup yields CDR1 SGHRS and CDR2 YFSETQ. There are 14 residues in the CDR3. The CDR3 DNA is TGCGCCAGCAGCTTGGTCAGGGGGGACACTGAAGCTTTCTTT. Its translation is CASSLVRGDTEAFF.

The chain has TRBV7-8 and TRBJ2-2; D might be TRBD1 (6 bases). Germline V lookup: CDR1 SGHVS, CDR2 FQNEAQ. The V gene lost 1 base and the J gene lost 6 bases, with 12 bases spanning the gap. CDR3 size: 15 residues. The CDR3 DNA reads TGTGCCAGCAGCTTAGGTGGGGGCGCGTCCGGGGAGCTGTTTTTT. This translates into CASSLGGGASGELFF.

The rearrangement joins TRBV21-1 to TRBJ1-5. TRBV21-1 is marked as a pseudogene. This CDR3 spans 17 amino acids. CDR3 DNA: TGTGCCAGCAGCGGGGTGGAGGGGGACTATAGCAATCAGCCCCAGCATTTT. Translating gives CASSGVEGDYSNQPQHF.

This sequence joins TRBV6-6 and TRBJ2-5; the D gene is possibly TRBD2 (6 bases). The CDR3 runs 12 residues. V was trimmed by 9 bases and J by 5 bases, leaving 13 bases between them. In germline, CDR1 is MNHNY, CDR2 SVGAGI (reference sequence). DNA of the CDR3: TGTGCCAGGATAAGGGAGGAGGAGACCCAGTACTTC. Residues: CARIREEETQYF.

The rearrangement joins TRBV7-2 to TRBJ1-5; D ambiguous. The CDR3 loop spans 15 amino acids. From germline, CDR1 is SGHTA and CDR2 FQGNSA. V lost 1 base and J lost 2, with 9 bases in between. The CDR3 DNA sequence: TGTGCCAGCAGCTTAGTCGGGGTCGGCAATCAGCCCCAGCATTTT. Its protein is CASSLVGVGNQPQHF.

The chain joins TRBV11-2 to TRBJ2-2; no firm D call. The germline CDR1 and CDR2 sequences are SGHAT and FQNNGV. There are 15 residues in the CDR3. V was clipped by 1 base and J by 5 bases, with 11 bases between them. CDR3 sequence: CASSLGVAVTGELFF. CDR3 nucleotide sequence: TGTGCCAGCAGCTTAGGGGTAGCCGTAACCGGGGAGCTGTTTTTT.

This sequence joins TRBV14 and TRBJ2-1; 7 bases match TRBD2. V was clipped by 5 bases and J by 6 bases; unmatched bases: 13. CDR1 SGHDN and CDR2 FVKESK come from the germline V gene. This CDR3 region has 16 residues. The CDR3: CASSTRLATFSNEQFF. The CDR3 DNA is TGTGCCAGCAGCACTCGACTAGCCACGTTTAGCAATGAGCAGTTCTTC. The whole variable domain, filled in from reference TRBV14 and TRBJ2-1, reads EAGVTQFPSHSVIEKGQTVTLRCDPISGHDNLYWYRRVMGKEIKFLLHFVKESKQDESGMPNNRFLAERTGGTYSTLKVQPAELEDSGVYFCASSTRLATFSNEQFFGPGTRLTVL.

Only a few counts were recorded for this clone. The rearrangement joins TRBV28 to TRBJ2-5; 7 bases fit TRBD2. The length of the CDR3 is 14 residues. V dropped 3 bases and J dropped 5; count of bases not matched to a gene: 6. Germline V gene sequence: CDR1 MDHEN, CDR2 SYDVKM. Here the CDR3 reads CASSFGGGVETQYF. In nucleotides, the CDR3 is TGTGCCAGCAGTTTTGGGGGGGGAGTGGAGACCCAGTACTTC.

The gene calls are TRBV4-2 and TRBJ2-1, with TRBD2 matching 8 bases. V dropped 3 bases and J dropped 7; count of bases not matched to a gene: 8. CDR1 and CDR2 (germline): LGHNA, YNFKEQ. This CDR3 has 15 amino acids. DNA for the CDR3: TGTGCCAGCAGCCACGGGGGGGCCGGGAGGAATGAGCAGTTCTTC. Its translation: CASSHGGAGRNEQFF.

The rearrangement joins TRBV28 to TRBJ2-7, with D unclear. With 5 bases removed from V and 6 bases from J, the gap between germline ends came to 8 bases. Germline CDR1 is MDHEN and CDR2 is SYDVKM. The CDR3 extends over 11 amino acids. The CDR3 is CASSALGEQYF. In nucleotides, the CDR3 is TGTGCCAGCAGTGCCCTCGGCGAGCAGTACTTC.